A single sample is the source of the 32 T cell receptor beta chains below, sequenced in a study of T-cell memory formation after mild COVID-19 (dated by TCRdb to the early 2020s). The library relied on 5' RACE. Sequencing instrument: Illumina NovaSeq 6000. Through fastp at Q25 and MiXCR, TCRdb rebuilt clones from the public reads, retaining in-frame beta chains. Rows merge per CDR3 protein into single entries with the most common DNA and genes. Across this sample there are roughly 100,000 distinct CDR3 sequences, with over 10% seen only once. The leading ten clones occupy more than 25% of the sample. The sample was PBMCs or a T cell subset sorted from them (not recorded which). The receptors were gathered from an adult woman who had mild COVID-19 (a few samples of this study predate the infection). The sample titles of this study are shuffled in the database, so cell type and time point are left out; the donor was told from shared clones.

A few counts support this clonotype. The V call is TRBV13, the J call TRBJ1-3; D call uncertain. The V gene lost 0 bases and the J gene lost 5 bases, with 8 bases spanning the gap. The CDR3 covers 14 residues. Looked up from germline, CDR1 is PRHDT and CDR2 is FYEKMQ (reference sequence). CDR3 residues: CASSLGTDRNTIYF. The CDR3 coding sequence is TGTGCCAGCAGCTTAGGGACTGATCGAAACACCATATATTTT.

This clonotype was counted once. A read error may explain this, as a much larger clone is one base away. This chain connects TRBV29-1 to TRBJ2-5, with a possible D match to TRBD1 (7 bases). The V end was cut by 7 bases, the J end by 5 bases, with 23 bases between. CDR1 SQVTM and CDR2 ANQGSEA come from the germline V gene. The CDR3 has 15 amino acids. CDR3 region: CSATGTGDWGETQYF. The CDR3 DNA is TGCAGCGCTACCGGTACAGGGGACTGGGGGGAGACCCAGTACTTC. Supplemented by reference TRBV29-1 and TRBJ2-5, the full variable domain reads SAVISQKPSRDICQRGTSLTIQCQVDSQVTMMFWYRQQPGQSLTLIATANQGSEATYESGFVIDKFPISRPNLTFSTLTVSNMSPEDSSIYLCSATGTGDWGETQYFGPGTRLLVL.

The J gene is TRBJ2-2, the V gene TRBV7-9, with no clear D. CDR1 and CDR2 from the germline V gene are SEHNR and FQNEAQ (reference sequence). The V end was cut by 5 bases, the J end by 6 bases, with 7 bases between. This CDR3 comprises 12 residues. CDR3 protein: CASSVRAGELFF. CDR3 nucleotides: TGTGCCAGCAGCGTGAGAGCCGGGGAGCTGTTTTTT.

This chain joins TRBV20-1 and TRBJ2-7, with D hard to call. Germline-derived CDR1 and CDR2 are DFQATT and SNEGSKA (reference sequence). CDR3 length equals 11 residues. V was clipped by 3 bases and J by 5 bases, with 8 bases between them. DNA for the CDR3: TGCAGTGCTAGTAGTCGAAACGAGCAGTACTTC. This sequence encodes CSASSRNEQYF.

This clonotype was found many times. V gene TRBV7-2 combines with J gene TRBJ2-4; TRBD1 matches at 7 bases. Looked up from germline, CDR1 is SGHTA and CDR2 is FQGNSA. After removal of 6 bases from V and 6 bases from J, the junction contained 5 bases not matched to a gene. The CDR3 extends over 13 amino acids. The CDR3 bases are TGTGCCAGCAGTTACGACAGGGTAAACATTCAGTACTTC. Translating gives CASSYDRVNIQYF.

This clonotype came up a few times. The chain is built from TRBV6-5 and TRBJ2-3, with 11 bases aligning to TRBD2. The germline gives CDR1 MNHEY, CDR2 SVGAGI. V shed 8 bases and J 6 bases; nucleotides not matched to a gene: 13. The CDR3 extends over 16 amino acids. The CDR3 region is CASWTSGFPSGDTQYF. The DNA for the CDR3 is TGTGCCAGCTGGACTAGCGGGTTCCCCTCCGGGGATACGCAGTATTTT.

Many counts were recorded for this clonotype. The chain is built from TRBV4-1 and TRBJ2-1; 10 nucleotides line up with TRBD2. The CDR3 is made up of 16 amino acids. The germline gives CDR1 MGHRA, CDR2 YSYEKL. V shed 0 bases and J 5 bases; nucleotides not matched to a gene: 4. In DNA form, the CDR3 reads TGCGCCAGCAGCCAAGATCTTACTAGCGGGAACAATGAGCAGTTCTTC. Its translation is CASSQDLTSGNNEQFF.

In its sample, this clonotype was seen a few times. V is TRBV20-1 and J is TRBJ2-7; 10 bases line up with TRBD1. CDR1 DFQATT and CDR2 SNEGSKA come from the germline V gene (reference sequence). Trimming took 0 bases from V and 7 from J; bases not matched to a gene: 6. The CDR3 totals 14 residues. The CDR3 reads CSAREGQGSEEQYF. The DNA for the CDR3 is TGCAGTGCTAGAGAGGGACAGGGGTCTGAAGAGCAGTACTTC.

The chain has TRBV20-1 and TRBJ2-2; 11 bases match TRBD1. J lost 6 bases, V lost 2 bases, and 20 bases had no gene match. Germline-derived CDR1 and CDR2 are DFQATT and SNEGSKA (reference sequence). The CDR3 spans 20 residues. The CDR3 reads CSARNPRHRPGQGVPGELFF. The DNA for the CDR3 is TGCAGTGCTAGAAACCCACGTCATCGACCGGGACAGGGGGTCCCCGGGGAGCTGTTTTTT.

The chain has TRBV7-6 and TRBJ2-1, with a possible D match to TRBD1 (5 bases). Per the germline V gene, CDR1 is SGHVS and CDR2 is FNYEAQ. V was shortened by 5 bases and J by 1 base, with 12 bases between the two germline ends. This CDR3 region has 15 residues. CDR3 loop: CASSGSRGSYNEQFF. The CDR3 DNA sequence: TGTGCCAGCAGCGGCTCTAGGGGTTCCTACAATGAGCAGTTCTTC.

This clonotype occurred a few times. This chain uses TRBV7-9 with TRBJ2-3; TRBD1 might be the D (6 bases). Per germline, CDR1 SEHNR and CDR2 FQNEAQ (reference sequence). The CDR3 runs 15 residues. V gave up 2 bases and J gave up 1 base, with 10 bases separating them. DNA for the CDR3: TGTGCCAGCAGCTTACAGGGGCGAGGCACAGATACGCAGTATTTT. This translates into CASSLQGRGTDTQYF.

This clonotype was seen a few times. V gene TRBV4-3 combines with J gene TRBJ2-7; 10 bases are a match to TRBD1. The V and J ends lost 3 bases and 1 base, in that order; junction bases with no gene match: 6. This CDR3 is built from 16 residues. The germline V gene encodes CDR1 LGHNA and CDR2 YSLEER. The CDR3 is CASSHSGTGESYEQYF. The CDR3 DNA is TGCGCCAGCAGCCACTCTGGGACAGGGGAGTCCTACGAGCAGTACTTC.

This clonotype showed up many times. The chain recombines TRBV27 with TRBJ2-7, with D perhaps TRBD1 (6 bases). Germline V gene lookup returns CDR1 MNHEY and CDR2 SMNVEV (reference sequence). This CDR3 has 14 amino acids. V lost 5 bases and J 5 bases, leaving 16 bases between the germline ends. The CDR3, as DNA: TGTGCCAGCAGTCCGACGGACAGTTCCCACGAGCAGTACTTC. It specifies CASSPTDSSHEQYF.

This clonotype occurred a few times. The chain uses TRBV5-4 and TRBJ1-1, with D unclear. CDR1 and CDR2 (germline): SGHNT, YYREEE (reference sequence). The CDR3 runs to 14 residues. V shed 4 bases and J shed 3 bases, with 13 bases lying between them. CDR3 loop: CASSRVGGYTEAFF. CDR3 coding DNA: TGTGCCAGCAGCCGGGTTGGAGGGTACACTGAAGCTTTCTTT.

There are many counts of this clonotype. V and J are TRBV7-2 and TRBJ2-3; 16 nucleotides match TRBD2. CDR1 is SGHTA and CDR2 is FQGNSA in the germline V gene. The CDR3 consists of 18 residues. J gave up 5 bases and V 4 bases, and 9 bases lay outside the gene matches. CDR3 sequence reads: CASSYLGTSGRDRDTQYF. CDR3 DNA: TGTGCCAGCAGCTACCTTGGGACTAGCGGGAGGGATCGAGATACGCAGTATTTT.

J is TRBJ2-7 and V is TRBV5-6; tentative D call: TRBD1 (5 bases). CDR3 length: 15 amino acids. The V gene's germline CDR1 is SGHDT and CDR2 YYEEEE. V was pared by 4 bases and J by 3 bases, with 17 bases between. CDR3 loop: CASSILFDSLYEQYF. The CDR3 coding sequence is TGTGCCAGCAGCATCCTTTTTGACAGCCTCTACGAGCAGTACTTC.

This clonotype was counted ten times or more. This chain connects TRBV7-6 to TRBJ2-7; TRBD1 might be the D (6 bases). Germline loops: CDR1 SGHVS, CDR2 FNYEAQ. Trimming pared 5 bases from V and 3 bases from J, leaving 11 bases between. The CDR3 has 13 amino acids. The CDR3 here is CASSPGHVYEQYF. The CDR3, as DNA: TGTGCCAGCAGCCCGGGACATGTCTACGAGCAGTACTTC.

This sequence joins TRBV20-1 and TRBJ1-5; D perhaps matches TRBD1 (5 bases). Trimming removed 6 bases at V and 11 bases at J, with 14 bases between. CDR1 is DFQATT, CDR2 SNEGSKA, per germline (reference sequence). The CDR3 runs 11 residues. The chain's CDR3 is CSAQDRGAQHF. CDR3 coding DNA: TGCAGTGCCCAAGATCGGGGGGCCCAGCATTTT.

Only a few counts were recorded for this clonotype. This rearrangement joins TRBV4-1 to TRBJ1-2; D remains unclear. The CDR3 has 13 residues. V was trimmed by 3 bases and J by 2 bases, leaving 7 bases between them. The germline V gene has CDR1 MGHRA and CDR2 YSYEKL. This CDR3 is CASSHRMNYGYTF. In DNA form, the CDR3 reads TGCGCCAGCAGCCATCGGATGAACTATGGCTACACCTTC.

This clonotype was found many times. The chain links TRBV5-6 to TRBJ2-1; TRBD2 agrees at 13 bases. There are 15 residues in the CDR3. Unmatched junction bases numbered 4, after V lost 4 bases and J lost 6 bases. Looked up from germline, CDR1 is SGHDT and CDR2 is YYEEEE. CDR3 residues: CASSPGLAGANEQFF. The CDR3, as DNA: TGTGCCAGCAGCCCCGGACTAGCGGGAGCCAATGAGCAGTTCTTC.

This sequence joins TRBV5-4 and TRBJ2-1; TRBD1 aligns across 7 bases. CDR3 length: 15 amino acids. Germline V gene sequence: CDR1 SGHNT, CDR2 YYREEE (reference sequence). J gave up 9 bases and V 4 bases, and 13 bases lay outside the gene matches. The DNA for the CDR3 is TGTGCCAGCAGCCCCGACAGGGTAGGGGGCGGTGAGCAGTTCTTC. Translated, it gives CASSPDRVGGGEQFF. Full variable domain (missing parts from reference TRBV5-4 and TRBJ2-1): ETGVTQSPTHLIKTRGQQVTLRCSSQSGHNTVSWYQQALGQGPQFIFQYYREEENGRGNFPPRFSGLQFPNYSSELNVNALELDDSALYLCASSPDRVGGGEQFFGPGTRLTVL.

The rearrangement links TRBV12-3 or TRBV12-4 to TRBJ2-1, with D perhaps TRBD1 (6 bases). The germline V and J ends were trimmed by 0 bases and 4 bases, with 10 bases remaining between them. The length of the CDR3 is 15 residues. The CDR3 coding sequence is TGTGCCAGCAGTTTAGCGGGGGCCAGATACAATGAGCAGTTCTTC. Its protein product is CASSLAGARYNEQFF.

This clonotype was detected only a few times. The CDR3 is CASSLRHGELFF. CDR3 in DNA: TGCGCCAGCAGCCTCCGGCACGGGGAGCTGTTTTTT. V usage is TRBV5-1 and J usage is TRBJ2-2; D is undetermined. The CDR3 is 12 residues long. V dropped 4 bases and J dropped 7 bases, with 8 bases sitting between them. Germline lookup yields CDR1 SGHRS and CDR2 YFSETQ.

V usage is TRBV6-5 and J usage is TRBJ1-6; D may be TRBD1 (6 bases). V was pared by 6 bases and J by 8 bases, with 14 bases between. Germline CDR1 MNHEY, CDR2 SVGAGI. The CDR3 extends over 14 amino acids. The CDR3 reads CASSQDSVYSPLHF. CDR3 coding DNA: TGTGCCAGCAGCCAGGACAGCGTTTATTCACCCCTCCACTTT.

This clonotype was seen a handful of times. The V gene is TRBV12-3 or TRBV12-4, the J gene TRBJ2-5; 11 bases fit TRBD1. J lost 2 bases, V lost 4 bases, and 6 bases had no gene match. This CDR3 has 16 residues. The CDR3 is CASSSPGQGDQETQYF. The CDR3 nucleotides are TGTGCCAGCAGTTCCCCGGGACAGGGGGATCAAGAGACCCAGTACTTC.

The rearrangement joins TRBV28 to TRBJ1-5; D is ambiguous. Germline V gene lookup returns CDR1 MDHEN and CDR2 SYDVKM. The CDR3 loop spans 18 amino acids. Trimming cost V 5 bases and J 0 bases, with 20 bases left between them. CDR3 sequence reads: CASSPRPGGRASNQPQHF. The CDR3, as DNA: TGTGCCAGCAGTCCGCGGCCAGGTGGACGGGCTAGCAATCAGCCCCAGCATTTT.

This clonotype was counted between two and nine times. This chain connects TRBV24-1 to TRBJ2-7, with 9 bases matching TRBD1. This CDR3 has 17 residues. Germline trimming cut 0 bases from V and 3 bases from J; bases unmatched to any gene: 8. CDR1 KGHDR and CDR2 SFDVKD come from the germline V gene. The CDR3 region is CATSDLPPTGGYYEQYF. CDR3 bases: TGTGCCACCAGTGATTTGCCCCCGACAGGGGGATACTACGAGCAGTACTTC.

The CDR3 here is CASSTPMNTGLATDTQYF. CDR3 bases: TGTGCCAGCAGCACTCCAATGAACACGGGACTTGCCACAGATACGCAGTATTTT. V usage is TRBV4-2 and J usage is TRBJ2-3; maybe TRBD2 (6 bases). CDR1 and CDR2 (germline): LGHNA, YNFKEQ. The V end was cut by 5 bases, the J end by 2 bases, with 23 bases between. This CDR3 region has 18 residues.

Many counts were recorded for this clonotype. J is TRBJ2-5 and V is TRBV15; D gene unclear. The CDR3 is made up of 14 amino acids. V lost 1 base, J lost 4 bases, and 10 bases lay in between. CDR1 LNHNV and CDR2 YYDKDF come from the germline V gene (reference sequence). The CDR3 DNA follows: TGTGCCACCAGCAGAGCTAATGCCCCAGAGACCCAGTACTTC. It is translated as CATSRANAPETQYF.

This clonotype occurred a few times. The rearrangement links TRBV3-1 to TRBJ2-3; a weak D match, TRBD2 (5 bases). Germline CDR1 LGHDT, CDR2 YNNKEL (reference sequence). V was shortened by 0 bases and J by 0 bases, with 10 bases between the two germline ends. This CDR3 is built from 16 residues. CDR3 DNA: TGTGCCAGCAGCCAAGAGGGCGGGTCTAGCACAGATACGCAGTATTTT. Translating it yields CASSQEGGSSTDTQYF.

The genes are TRBV30 and TRBJ1-1; D not certain. The ends were cut back, 2 bases at V and 6 bases at J, with 10 bases in the middle. Germline V CDR1 and CDR2: GTSNPN, SVGIG (reference sequence). CDR3 size: 12 residues. The CDR3 region has the DNA TGTGCCTGGAGTCACACCGGGGCTGAAGCTTTCTTT. Translated, it gives CAWSHTGAEAFF.

The V call is TRBV24-1, the J call TRBJ2-7, with D possibly being TRBD1 (6 bases). This CDR3 contains 14 residues. Germline CDR1 KGHDR, CDR2 SFDVKD. Trimming took off 6 bases at V and 0 bases at J, with 11 bases between the two ends. This chain's CDR3 is CATSPGHDSYEQYF. CDR3 nucleotide sequence: TGTGCCACCAGTCCGGGACACGACTCCTACGAGCAGTACTTC.